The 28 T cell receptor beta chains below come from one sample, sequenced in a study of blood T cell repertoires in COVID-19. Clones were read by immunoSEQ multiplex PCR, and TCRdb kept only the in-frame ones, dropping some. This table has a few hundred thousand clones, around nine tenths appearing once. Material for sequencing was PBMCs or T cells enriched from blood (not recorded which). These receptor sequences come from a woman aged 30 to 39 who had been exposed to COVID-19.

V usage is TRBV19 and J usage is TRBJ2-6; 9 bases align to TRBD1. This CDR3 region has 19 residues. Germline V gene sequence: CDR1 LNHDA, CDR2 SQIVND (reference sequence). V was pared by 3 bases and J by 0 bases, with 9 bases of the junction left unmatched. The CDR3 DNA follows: TGTGCCAGTAGTATGACCGGGACAGGGATCCTCTCTGGGGCCAACGTCCTGACTTTC. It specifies CASSMTGTGILSGANVLTF.

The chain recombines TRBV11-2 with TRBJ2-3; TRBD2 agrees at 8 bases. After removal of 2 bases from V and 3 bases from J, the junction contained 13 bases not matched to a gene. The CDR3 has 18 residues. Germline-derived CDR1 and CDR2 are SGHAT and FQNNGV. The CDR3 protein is CASSLSPPRGGGTDTQYF. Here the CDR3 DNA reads TGTGCCAGCAGCTTATCCCCCCCCCGGGGCGGGGGGACAGATACGCAGTATTTT.

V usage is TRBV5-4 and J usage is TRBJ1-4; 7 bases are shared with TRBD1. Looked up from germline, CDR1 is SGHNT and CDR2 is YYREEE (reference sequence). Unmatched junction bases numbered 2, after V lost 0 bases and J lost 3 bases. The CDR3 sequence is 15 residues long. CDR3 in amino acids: CASSLDRGPNEKLFF. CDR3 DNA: TGTGCCAGCAGCTTGGACAGGGGTCCTAATGAAAAACTGTTTTTT.

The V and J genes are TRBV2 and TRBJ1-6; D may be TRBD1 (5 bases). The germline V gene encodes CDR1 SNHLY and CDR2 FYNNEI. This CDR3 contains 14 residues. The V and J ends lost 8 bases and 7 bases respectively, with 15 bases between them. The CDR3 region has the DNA TGTGCCAGCCGCGGGACCTACTCAAATTCACCCCTCCACTTT. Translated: CASRGTYSNSPLHF.

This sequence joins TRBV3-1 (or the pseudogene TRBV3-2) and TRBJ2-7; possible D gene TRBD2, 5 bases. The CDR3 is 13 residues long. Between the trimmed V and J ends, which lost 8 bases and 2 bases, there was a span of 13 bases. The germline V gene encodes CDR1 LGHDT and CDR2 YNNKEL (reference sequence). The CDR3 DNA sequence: TGTGCCAGCGGAATTACTAGTACCTACGAGCAGTACTTC. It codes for CASGITSTYEQYF.

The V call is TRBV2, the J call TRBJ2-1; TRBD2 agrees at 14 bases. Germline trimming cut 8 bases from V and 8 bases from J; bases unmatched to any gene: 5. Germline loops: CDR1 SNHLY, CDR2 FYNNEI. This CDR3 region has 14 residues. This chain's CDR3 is CASPTSGGGYEQFF. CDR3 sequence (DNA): TGTGCCAGCCCGACTAGCGGGGGGGGGTATGAGCAGTTCTTC.

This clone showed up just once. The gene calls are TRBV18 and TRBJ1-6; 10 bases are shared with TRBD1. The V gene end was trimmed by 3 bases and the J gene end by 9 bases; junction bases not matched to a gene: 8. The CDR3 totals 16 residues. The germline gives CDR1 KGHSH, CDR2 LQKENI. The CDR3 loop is CASSPTRTGGLSPLHF. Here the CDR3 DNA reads TGTGCCAGCTCACCCACAAGGACAGGGGGACTTTCACCCCTCCACTTT.

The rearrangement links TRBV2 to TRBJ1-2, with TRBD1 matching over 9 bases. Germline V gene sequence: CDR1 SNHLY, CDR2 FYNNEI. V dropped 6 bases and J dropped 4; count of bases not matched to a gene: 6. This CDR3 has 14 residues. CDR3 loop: CASSSQGAVYGYTF. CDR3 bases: TGTGCCAGCAGCTCACAGGGGGCAGTCTATGGCTACACCTTC.

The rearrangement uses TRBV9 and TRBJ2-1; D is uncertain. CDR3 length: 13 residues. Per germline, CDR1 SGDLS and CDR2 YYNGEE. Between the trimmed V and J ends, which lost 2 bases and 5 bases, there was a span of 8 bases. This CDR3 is CASSVSVHNEQFF. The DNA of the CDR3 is TGTGCCAGCAGCGTCTCAGTCCACAATGAGCAGTTCTTC.

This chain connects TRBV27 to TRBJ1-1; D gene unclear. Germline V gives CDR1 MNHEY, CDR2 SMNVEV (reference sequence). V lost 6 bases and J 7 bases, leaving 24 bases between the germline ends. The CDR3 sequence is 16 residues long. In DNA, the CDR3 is TGTGCCAGCAGCTTGACGCTCCAGACCGCCGACTTTGAAGCTTTCTTT. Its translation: CASSLTLQTADFEAFF.

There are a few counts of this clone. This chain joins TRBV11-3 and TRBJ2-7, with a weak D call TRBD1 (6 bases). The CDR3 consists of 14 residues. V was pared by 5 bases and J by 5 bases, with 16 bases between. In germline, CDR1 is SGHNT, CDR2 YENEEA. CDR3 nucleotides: TGTGCCAGCAGCATAAACAGGGATAGGAACGAGCAGTACTTC. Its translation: CASSINRDRNEQYF.

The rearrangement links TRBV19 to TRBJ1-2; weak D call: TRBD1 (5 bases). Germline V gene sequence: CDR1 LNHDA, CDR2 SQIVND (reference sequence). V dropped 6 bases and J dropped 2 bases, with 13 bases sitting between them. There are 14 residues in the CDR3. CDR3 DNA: TGTGCCAGTAGCACCCCCCAGGGAAACTATGGCTACACCTTC. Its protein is CASSTPQGNYGYTF. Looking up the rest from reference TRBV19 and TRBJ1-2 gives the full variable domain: DGGITQSPKYLFRKEGQNVTLSCEQNLNHDAMYWYRQDPGQGLRLIYYSQIVNDFQKGDIAEGYSVSREKKESFPLTVTSAQKNPTAFYLCASSTPQGNYGYTFGSGTRLTVV.

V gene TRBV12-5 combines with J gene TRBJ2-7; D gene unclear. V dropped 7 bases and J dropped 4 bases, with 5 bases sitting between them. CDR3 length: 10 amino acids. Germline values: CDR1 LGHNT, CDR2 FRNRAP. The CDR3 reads CASAQYEQYF. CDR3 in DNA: TGTGCTAGTGCCCAATACGAGCAGTACTTC. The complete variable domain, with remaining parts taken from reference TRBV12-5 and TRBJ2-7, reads DARVTQTPRHKVTEMGQEVTMRCQPILGHNTVFWYRQTMMQGLELLAYFRNRAPLDDSGMPKDRFSAEMPDATLATLKIQPSEPRDSAVYFCASAQYEQYFGPGTRLTVT.

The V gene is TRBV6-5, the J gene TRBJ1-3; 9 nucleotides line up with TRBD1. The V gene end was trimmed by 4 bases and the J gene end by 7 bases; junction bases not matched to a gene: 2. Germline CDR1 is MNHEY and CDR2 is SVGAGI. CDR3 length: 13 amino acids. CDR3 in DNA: TGTGCCAGCAGTTCGGACAGGGGTAACACCATATATTTT. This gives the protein CASSSDRGNTIYF.

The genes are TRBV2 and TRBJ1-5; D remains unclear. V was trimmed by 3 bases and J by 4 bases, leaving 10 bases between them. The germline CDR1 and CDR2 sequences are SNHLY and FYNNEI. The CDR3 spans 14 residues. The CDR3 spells CASSDPVANQPQHF. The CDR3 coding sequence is TGTGCCAGCAGTGACCCGGTAGCAAATCAGCCCCAGCATTTT.

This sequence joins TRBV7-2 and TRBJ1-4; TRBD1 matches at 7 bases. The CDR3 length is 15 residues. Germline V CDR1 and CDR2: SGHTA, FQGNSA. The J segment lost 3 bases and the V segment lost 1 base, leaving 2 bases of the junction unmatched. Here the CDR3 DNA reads TGTGCCAGCAGCTTAGACAGGGGTTCTAATGAAAAACTGTTTTTT. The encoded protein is CASSLDRGSNEKLFF.

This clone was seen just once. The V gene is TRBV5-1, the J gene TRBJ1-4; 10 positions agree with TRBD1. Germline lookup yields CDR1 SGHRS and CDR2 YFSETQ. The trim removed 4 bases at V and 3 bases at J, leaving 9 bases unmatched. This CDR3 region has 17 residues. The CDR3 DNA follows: TGCGCCAGCAGCGAGGGACAGGGGAGTATAGCTAATGAAAAACTGTTTTTT. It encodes CASSEGQGSIANEKLFF.

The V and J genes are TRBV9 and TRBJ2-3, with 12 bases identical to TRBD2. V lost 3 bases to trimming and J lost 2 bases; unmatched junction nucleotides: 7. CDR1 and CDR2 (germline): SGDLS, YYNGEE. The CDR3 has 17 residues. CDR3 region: CASSARLAGVHTDTQYF. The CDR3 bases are TGTGCCAGCAGCGCCAGACTAGCGGGGGTACACACAGATACGCAGTATTTT.

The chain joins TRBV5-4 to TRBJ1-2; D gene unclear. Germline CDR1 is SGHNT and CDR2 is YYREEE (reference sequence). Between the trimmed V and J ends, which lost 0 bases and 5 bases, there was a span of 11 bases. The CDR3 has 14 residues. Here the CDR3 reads CASSLERVGYGYTF. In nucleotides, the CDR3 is TGTGCCAGCAGCTTGGAACGGGTTGGGTATGGCTACACCTTC.

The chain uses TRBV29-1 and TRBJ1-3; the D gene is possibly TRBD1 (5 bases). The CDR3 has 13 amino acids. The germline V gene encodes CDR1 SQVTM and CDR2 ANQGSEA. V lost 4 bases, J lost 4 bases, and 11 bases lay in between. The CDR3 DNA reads TGCAGCGTTGCCGGGGGGTACGGAAACACCATATATTTT. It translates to CSVAGGYGNTIYF.

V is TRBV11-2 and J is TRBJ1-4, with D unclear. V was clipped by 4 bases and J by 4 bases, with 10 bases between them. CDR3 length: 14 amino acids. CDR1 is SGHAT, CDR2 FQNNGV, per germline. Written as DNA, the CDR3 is TGTGCCAGCAGCTCATTAGCAATTAATGAAAAACTGTTTTTT. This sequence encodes CASSSLAINEKLFF.

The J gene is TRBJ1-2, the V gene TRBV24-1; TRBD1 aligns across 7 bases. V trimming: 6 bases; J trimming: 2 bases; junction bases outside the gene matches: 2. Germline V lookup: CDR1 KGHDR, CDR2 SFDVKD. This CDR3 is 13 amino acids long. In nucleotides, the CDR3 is TGTGCCACCAGTCCGACAGGGAACTATGGCTACACCTTC. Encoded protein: CATSPTGNYGYTF.

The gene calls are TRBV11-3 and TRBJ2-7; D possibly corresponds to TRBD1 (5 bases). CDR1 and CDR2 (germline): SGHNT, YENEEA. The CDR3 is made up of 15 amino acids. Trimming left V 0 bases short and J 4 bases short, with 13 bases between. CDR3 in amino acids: CASSLEGQGIYEQYF. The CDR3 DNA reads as TGTGCCAGCAGCTTAGAGGGCCAGGGAATTTACGAGCAGTACTTC.

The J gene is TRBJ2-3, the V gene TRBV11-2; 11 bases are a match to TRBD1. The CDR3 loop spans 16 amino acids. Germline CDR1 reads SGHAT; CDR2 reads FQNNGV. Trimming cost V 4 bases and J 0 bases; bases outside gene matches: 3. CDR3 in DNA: TGTGCCAGCAGCTCCTGGGACAGGGGGAGCACAGATACGCAGTATTTT. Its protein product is CASSSWDRGSTDTQYF.

CDR3 residues: CASSPPSTDTQYF. DNA for the CDR3: TGTGCCAGCAGCCCCCCTAGCACAGATACGCAGTATTTT. This chain uses TRBV5-4 with TRBJ2-3; D gene uncertain. Per the germline V gene, CDR1 is SGHNT and CDR2 is YYREEE (reference sequence). The CDR3 sequence is 13 residues long. V gave up 4 bases and J gave up 0 bases, with 6 bases separating them.

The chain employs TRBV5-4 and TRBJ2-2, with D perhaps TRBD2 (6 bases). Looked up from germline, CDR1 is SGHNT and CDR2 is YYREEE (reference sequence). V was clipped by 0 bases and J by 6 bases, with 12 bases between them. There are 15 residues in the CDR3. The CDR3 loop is CASSLVIGEAGELFF. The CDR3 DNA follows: TGTGCCAGCAGCTTGGTTATTGGGGAGGCCGGGGAGCTGTTTTTT.

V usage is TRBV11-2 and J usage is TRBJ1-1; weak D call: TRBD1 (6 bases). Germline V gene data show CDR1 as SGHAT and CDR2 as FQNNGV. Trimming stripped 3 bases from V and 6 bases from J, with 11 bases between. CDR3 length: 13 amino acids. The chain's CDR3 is CASSFGGAPEAFF. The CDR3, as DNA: TGTGCCAGCAGCTTCGGGGGGGCCCCTGAAGCTTTCTTT.

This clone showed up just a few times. The DNA of the CDR3 is TGTGCCAGCAGGAGGGGACAGGCTGGAAACACCATATATTTT. It codes for CASRRGQAGNTIYF. The rearrangement joins TRBV3-1 (or the pseudogene TRBV3-2) to TRBJ1-3; 8 nucleotides align to TRBD1. The germline gives CDR1 LGHDT, CDR2 YNNKEL (reference sequence). This CDR3 is built from 14 residues. Germline trimming cut 6 bases from V and 2 bases from J; bases unmatched to any gene: 3.